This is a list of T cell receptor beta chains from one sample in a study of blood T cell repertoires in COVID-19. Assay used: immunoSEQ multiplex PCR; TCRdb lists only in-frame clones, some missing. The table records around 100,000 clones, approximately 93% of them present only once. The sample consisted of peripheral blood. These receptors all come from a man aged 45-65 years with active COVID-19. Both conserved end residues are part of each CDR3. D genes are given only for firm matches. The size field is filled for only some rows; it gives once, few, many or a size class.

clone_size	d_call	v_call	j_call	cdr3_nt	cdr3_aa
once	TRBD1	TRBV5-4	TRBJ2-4	TGTGCCAGCAGCCCAACAGAAGACAGGGATCTAGCCAAAAACATTCAGTACTTC	CASSPTEDRDLAKNIQYF
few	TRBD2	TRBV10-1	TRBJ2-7	TGCGCCAGCAGTGAAAGTGGACTAGCGGGGGCTCCACCCTACGAGCAGTACTTC	CASSESGLAGAPPYEQYF
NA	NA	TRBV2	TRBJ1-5	TGTGCCAGCAGGAGAACTCCCAATGTAAGCAATCAGCCCCAGCATTTT	CASRRTPNVSNQPQHF
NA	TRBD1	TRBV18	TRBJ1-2	TGTGCCAGCTCACCAGAAGTGGTAGGGGGCGCCTATGGCTACACCTTC	CASSPEVVGGAYGYTF
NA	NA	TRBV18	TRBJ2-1	TGTGCCAGCTCACCGGGACTTTCCTCCTACAATGAGCAGTTCTTC	CASSPGLSSYNEQFF
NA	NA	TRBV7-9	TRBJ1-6	TGTGCCAGCAGCTTAATGGGGGACTCTAATAATTCACCCCTCCACTTT	CASSLMGDSNNSPLHF
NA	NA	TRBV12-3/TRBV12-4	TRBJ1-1	TGTGCCAGCATGGAGAATGGGTACACTGAAGCTTTCTTT	CASMENGYTEAFF
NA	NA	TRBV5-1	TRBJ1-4	TGCGCCAGCAGCCCCAATCCTACAGGGGAAAAACTGTTTTTT	CASSPNPTGEKLFF
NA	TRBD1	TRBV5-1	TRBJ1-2	TGCGCCAGCAGCTTGGCAGGGGGCGTTCTCGGCTACACCTTC	CASSLAGGVLGYTF
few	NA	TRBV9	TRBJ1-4	TGTGCCAGCAGCGTAGGACCGGGGGACGGGAATGAAAAACTGTTTTTT	CASSVGPGDGNEKLFF
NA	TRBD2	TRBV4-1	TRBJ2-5	TGCGCCAGCAGCCAAGATTTGGTGGGAGGGCGGGGGGAGACCCAGTACTTC	CASSQDLVGGRGETQYF
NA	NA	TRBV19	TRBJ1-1	TGTGCCAGTAAGGCAGGGATGAACACTGAAGCTTTCTTT	CASKAGMNTEAFF
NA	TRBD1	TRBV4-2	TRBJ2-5	TGTGCCAGCAGCCAAAAAGTCGGGACAGAAGATCAAGAGACCCAGTACTTC	CASSQKVGTEDQETQYF
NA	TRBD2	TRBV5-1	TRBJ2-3	TGCGCCAGCAGCGGAATAGCGGGAGAGGGAGATACGCAGTATTTT	CASSGIAGEGDTQYF